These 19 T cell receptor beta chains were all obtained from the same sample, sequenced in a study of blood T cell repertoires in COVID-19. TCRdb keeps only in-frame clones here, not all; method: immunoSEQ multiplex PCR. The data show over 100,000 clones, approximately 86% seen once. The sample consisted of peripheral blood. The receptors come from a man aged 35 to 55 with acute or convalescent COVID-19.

CDR3 DNA sequence: TGTGCCTGGGATAACAGGGGTAGGCATTCACCCCTCCACTTT. It is translated as CAWDNRGRHSPLHF. This rearrangement joins TRBV30 to TRBJ1-6; TRBD1 matches 7 bases. The CDR3 spans 14 residues. The junction had 9 bases not matched to a gene; V was cut back by 5 bases and J by 8 bases. In germline, CDR1 is GTSNPN, CDR2 SVGIG (reference sequence).

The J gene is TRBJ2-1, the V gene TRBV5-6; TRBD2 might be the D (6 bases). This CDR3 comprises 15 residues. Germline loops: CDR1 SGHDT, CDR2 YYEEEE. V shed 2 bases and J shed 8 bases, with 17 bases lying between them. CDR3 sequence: CASSFTGSKADEQFF. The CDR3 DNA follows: TGTGCCAGCAGCTTTACCGGGAGTAAGGCCGATGAGCAGTTCTTC.

The CDR3 here is CASSSLGQISNQPQHF. The CDR3 bases are TGTGCCAGCAGCTCGTTGGGGCAGATTAGCAATCAGCCCCAGCATTTT. V gene TRBV7-8 combines with J gene TRBJ1-5; D possibly corresponds to TRBD1 (5 bases). Germline CDR1 is SGHVS and CDR2 is FQNEAQ. Trimming left V 4 bases short and J 0 bases short, with 13 bases between. CDR3 length: 16 amino acids.

CDR3 amino acids: CAWSVRVGTGGGEKLFF. The CDR3 nucleotides read TGTGCCTGGAGTGTAAGAGTTGGGACAGGGGGAGGAGAAAAACTGTTTTTT. This chain joins TRBV30 and TRBJ1-4; 11 nucleotides align to TRBD1. The germline CDR1 and CDR2 sequences are GTSNPN and SVGIG (reference sequence). V shed 0 bases, J shed 8 bases, and the junction held 11 bases outside the gene matches. The CDR3 sequence is 17 residues long.

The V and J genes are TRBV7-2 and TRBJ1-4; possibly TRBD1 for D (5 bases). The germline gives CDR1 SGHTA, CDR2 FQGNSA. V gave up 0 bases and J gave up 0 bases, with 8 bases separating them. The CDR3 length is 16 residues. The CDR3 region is CASSLAGGATNEKLFF. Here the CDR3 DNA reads TGTGCCAGCAGCTTAGCCGGGGGGGCAACTAATGAAAAACTGTTTTTT.

The CDR3 loop is CASRRSGGYNYGYTF. In nucleotides, the CDR3 is TGTGCCAGTAGGCGGTCGGGGGGCTACAACTATGGCTACACCTTC. V usage is TRBV19 and J usage is TRBJ1-2, with D possibly TRBD1 on 6 matching bases. Germline V gene data show CDR1 as LNHDA and CDR2 as SQIVND (reference sequence). The CDR3 sequence is 15 residues long. The V end lost 6 bases, the J end lost 2 bases, and 16 bases lay between the germline ends.

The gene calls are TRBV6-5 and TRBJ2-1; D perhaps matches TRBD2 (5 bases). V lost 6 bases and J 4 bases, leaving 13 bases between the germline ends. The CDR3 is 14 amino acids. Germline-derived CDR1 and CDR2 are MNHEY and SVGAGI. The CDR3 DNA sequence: TGTGCCAGCAGCTTAACCCCGGGGTACAATGAGCAGTTCTTC. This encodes CASSLTPGYNEQFF.

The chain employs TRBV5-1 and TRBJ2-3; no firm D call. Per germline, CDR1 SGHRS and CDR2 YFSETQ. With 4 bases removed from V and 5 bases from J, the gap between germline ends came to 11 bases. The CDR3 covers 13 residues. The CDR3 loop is CASSPGPGDTQYF. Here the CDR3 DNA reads TGCGCCAGCAGCCCGGGTCCTGGAGATACGCAGTATTTT.

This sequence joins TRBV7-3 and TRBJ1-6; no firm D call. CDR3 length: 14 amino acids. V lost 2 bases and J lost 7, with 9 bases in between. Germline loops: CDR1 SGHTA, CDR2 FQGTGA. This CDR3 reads CASSLEGRNSPLHF. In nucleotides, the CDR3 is TGTGCCAGCAGCTTAGAGGGTCGGAATTCACCCCTCCACTTT.

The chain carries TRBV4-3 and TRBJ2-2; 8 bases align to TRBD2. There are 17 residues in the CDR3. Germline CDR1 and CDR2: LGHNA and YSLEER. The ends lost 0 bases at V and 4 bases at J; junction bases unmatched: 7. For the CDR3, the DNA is TGCGCCAGCAGCCAAGATCCGGCGGGGGGCGTCACCGGGGAGCTGTTTTTT. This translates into CASSQDPAGGVTGELFF.

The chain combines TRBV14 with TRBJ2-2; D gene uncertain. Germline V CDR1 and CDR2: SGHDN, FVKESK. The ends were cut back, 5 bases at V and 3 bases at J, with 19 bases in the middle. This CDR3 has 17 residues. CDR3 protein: CASSKRGVAEDTGELFF. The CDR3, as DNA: TGTGCCAGCAGCAAAAGAGGTGTGGCAGAGGACACCGGGGAGCTGTTTTTT. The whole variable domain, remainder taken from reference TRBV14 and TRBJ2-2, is EAGVTQFPSHSVIEKGQTVTLRCDPISGHDNLYWYRRVMGKEIKFLLHFVKESKQDESGMPNNRFLAERTGGTYSTLKVQPAELEDSGVYFCASSKRGVAEDTGELFFGEGSRLTVL.

The CDR3 here is CASRGRLGPNYGYTF. Here the CDR3 DNA reads TGTGCCAGCAGGGGCCGTTTGGGGCCTAACTATGGCTACACCTTC. The V gene is TRBV27, the J gene TRBJ1-2, with D possibly TRBD1 on 5 matching bases. The germline V gene encodes CDR1 MNHEY and CDR2 SMNVEV (reference sequence). V was trimmed by 6 bases and J by 0 bases, leaving 14 bases between them. CDR3 size: 15 residues.

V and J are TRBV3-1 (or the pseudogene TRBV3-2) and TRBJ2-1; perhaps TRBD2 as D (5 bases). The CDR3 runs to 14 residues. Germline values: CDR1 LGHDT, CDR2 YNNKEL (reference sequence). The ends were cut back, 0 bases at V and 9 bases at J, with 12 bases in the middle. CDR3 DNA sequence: TGTGCCAGCAGCCAAGATGGGCTAGCCCGTGAGCAGTTCTTC. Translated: CASSQDGLAREQFF.

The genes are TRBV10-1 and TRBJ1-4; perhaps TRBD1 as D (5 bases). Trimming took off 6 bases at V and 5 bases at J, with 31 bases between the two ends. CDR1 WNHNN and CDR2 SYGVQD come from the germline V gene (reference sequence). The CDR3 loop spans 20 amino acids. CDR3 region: CASSNTPGLRRMYRNEKLFF. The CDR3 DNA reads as TGCGCCAGCAGCAATACTCCGGGACTACGAAGGATGTATCGAAATGAAAAACTGTTTTTT.

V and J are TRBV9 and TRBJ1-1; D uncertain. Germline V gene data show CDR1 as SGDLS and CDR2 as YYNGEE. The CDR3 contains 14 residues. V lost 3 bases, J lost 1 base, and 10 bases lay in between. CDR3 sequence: CASSDPGGNTEAFF. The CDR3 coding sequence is TGTGCCAGCAGCGACCCGGGAGGGAACACTGAAGCTTTCTTT.

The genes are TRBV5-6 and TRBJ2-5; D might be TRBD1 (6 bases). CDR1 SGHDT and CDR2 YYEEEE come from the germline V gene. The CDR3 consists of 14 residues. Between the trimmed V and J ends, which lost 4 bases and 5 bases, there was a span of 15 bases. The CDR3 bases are TGTGCCAGCAGCCCTGGACAGTTCGAGGAGACCCAGTACTTC. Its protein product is CASSPGQFEETQYF. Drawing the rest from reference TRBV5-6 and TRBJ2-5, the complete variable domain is DAGVTQSPTHLIKTRGQQVTLRCSPKSGHDTVSWYQQALGQGPQFIFQYYEEEERQRGNFPDRFSGHQFPNYSSELNVNALLLGDSALYLCASSPGQFEETQYFGPGTRLLVL.

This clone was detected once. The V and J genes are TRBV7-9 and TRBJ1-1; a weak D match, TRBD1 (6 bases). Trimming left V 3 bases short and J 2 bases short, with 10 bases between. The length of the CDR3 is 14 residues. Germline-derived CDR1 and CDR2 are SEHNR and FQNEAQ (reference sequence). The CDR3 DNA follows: TGTGCCAGCAGCTTCGGGACACATAACACTGAAGCTTTCTTT. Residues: CASSFGTHNTEAFF.

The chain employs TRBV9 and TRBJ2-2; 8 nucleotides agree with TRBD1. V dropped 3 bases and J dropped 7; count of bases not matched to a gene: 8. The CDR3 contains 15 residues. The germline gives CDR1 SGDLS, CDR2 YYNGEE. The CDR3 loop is CASSGSQGAIGELFF. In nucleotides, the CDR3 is TGTGCCAGCAGCGGAAGCCAGGGGGCAATCGGGGAGCTGTTTTTT.

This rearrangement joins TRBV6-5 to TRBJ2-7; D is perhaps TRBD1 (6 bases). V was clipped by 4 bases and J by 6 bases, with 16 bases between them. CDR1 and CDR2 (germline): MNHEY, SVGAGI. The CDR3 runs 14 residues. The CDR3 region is CASSFGQFSGEQYF. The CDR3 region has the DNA TGTGCCAGCAGTTTCGGACAGTTTAGTGGCGAGCAGTACTTC.